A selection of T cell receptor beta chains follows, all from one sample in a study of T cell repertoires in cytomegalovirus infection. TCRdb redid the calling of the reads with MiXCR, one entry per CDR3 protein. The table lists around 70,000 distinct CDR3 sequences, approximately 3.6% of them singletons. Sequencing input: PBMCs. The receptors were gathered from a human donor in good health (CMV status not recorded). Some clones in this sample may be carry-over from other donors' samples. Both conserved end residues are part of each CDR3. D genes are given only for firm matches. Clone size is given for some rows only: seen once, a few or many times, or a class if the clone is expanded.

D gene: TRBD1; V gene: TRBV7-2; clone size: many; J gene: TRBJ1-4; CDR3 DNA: TGTGCCAGCAGCTTGAGGGGGCGGGCAGGTGGGGAAAAACTGTTTTTT; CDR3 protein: CASSLRGRAGGEKLFF
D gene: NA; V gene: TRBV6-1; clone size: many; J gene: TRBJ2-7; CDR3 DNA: TGTGCCAGCGGGAACAGTCGCGAGCAGTACTTC; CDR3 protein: CASGNSREQYF
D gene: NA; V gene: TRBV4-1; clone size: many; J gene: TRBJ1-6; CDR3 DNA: TGCGCCAGCAGCCAGACCCGGGAGGTCGAATCACCCCTCCACTTT; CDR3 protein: CASSQTREVESPLHF
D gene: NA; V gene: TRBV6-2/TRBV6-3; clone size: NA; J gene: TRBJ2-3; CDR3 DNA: TGTGCCAGCAGCCCCGGGGGAAGATCCCCTCCTAGCACAGATACGCAGTATTTT; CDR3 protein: CASSPGGRSPPSTDTQYF
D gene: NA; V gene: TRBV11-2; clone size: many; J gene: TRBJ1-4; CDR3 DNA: TGTGCCAGCAGCTTGACATATGGGGTTCTTGAAAAACTGTTTTTT; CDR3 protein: CASSLTYGVLEKLFF
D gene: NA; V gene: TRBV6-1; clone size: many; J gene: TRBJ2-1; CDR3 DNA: TGTGCCAGCAGTTACATTCGGCGACACTACAATGAGCAGTTCTTC; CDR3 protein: CASSYIRRHYNEQFF
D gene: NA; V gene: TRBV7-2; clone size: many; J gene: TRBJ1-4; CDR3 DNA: TGTGCCAGCAGCCGCCTGGGAGGTGCAACTAATGAAAAACTGTTTTTT; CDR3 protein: CASSRLGGATNEKLFF
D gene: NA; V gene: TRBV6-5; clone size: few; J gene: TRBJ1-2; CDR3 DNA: TGTGCCAGCTCCGGGGGGCAGGGAGGCTACACCTTC; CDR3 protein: CASSGGQGGYTF
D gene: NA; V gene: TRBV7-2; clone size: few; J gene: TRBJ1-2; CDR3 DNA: TGTGCCAGCAGCTTAGCGCCATTATGGGGCGGCTACACCTTC; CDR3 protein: CASSLAPLWGGYTF
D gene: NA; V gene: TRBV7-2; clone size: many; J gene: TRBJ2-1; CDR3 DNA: TGTGCCAGCAGCTTAGCGCTCCTTAGCTTTTCGTTCTTC; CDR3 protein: CASSLALLSFSFF
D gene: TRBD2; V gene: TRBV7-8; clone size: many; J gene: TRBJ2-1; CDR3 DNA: TGTGCCAGCAGCTATGGACTAGCGGGGACCCCCTACAATGAGCAGTTCTTC; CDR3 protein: CASSYGLAGTPYNEQFF
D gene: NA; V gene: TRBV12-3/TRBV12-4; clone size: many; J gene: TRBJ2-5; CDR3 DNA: TGTGCCAGCAGTCTTAGGCTCGCTGGGGAGACCCAGTACTTC; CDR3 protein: CASSLRLAGETQYF
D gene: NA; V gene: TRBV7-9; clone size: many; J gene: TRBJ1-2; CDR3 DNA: TGTGCCAGCAGCTCGGGGGGCTACTATGGCTACACCTTC; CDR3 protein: CASSSGGYYGYTF
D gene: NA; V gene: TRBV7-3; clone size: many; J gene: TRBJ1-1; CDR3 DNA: TGTGCCAGCAGCTCCGCGGGCAACACTGAAGCTTTCTTT; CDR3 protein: CASSSAGNTEAFF
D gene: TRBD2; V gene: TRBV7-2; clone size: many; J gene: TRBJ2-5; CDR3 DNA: TGTGCCAGCAGCTTGGTAGCGGGGGGATTGGGGGAGACCCAGTACTTC; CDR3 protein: CASSLVAGGLGETQYF
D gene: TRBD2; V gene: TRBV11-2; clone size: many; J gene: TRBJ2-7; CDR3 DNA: TGTGCCAGCAGCGCCTTAGCGGGGGGTTTCTACGAGCAGTACTTC; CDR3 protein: CASSALAGGFYEQYF
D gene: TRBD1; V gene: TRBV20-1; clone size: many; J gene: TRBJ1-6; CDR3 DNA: TGCAGTGCTGCCCGGGACAGGGATTCTTCACCCCTCCACTTT; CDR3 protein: CSAARDRDSSPLHF
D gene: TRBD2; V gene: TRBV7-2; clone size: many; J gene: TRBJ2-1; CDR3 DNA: TGTGCCAGCACCCGGACTAGCGGAGACTACAATGAGCAGTTCTTC; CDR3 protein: CASTRTSGDYNEQFF
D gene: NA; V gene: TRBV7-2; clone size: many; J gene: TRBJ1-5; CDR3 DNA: TGTGCCAGCAGCTTAAGGCCAGGGAGTCAGCCCCAGCATTTT; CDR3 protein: CASSLRPGSQPQHF
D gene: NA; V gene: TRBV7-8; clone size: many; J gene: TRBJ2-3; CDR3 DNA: TGTGCCAGCAGCTCGCAGGATCAAGATACGCAGTATTTT; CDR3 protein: CASSSQDQDTQYF
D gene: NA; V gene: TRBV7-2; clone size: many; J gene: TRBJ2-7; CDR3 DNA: TGTGCCAGCAGTTTCGCGTCGGGGGCCCGGAGAGGGGAGCAGTACTTC; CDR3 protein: CASSFASGARRGEQYF
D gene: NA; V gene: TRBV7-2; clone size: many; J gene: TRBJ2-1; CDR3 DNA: TGTGCCAGCAGCTTAGTTCCGGGAGCCTCCTACAATGAGCAGTTCTTC; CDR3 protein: CASSLVPGASYNEQFF
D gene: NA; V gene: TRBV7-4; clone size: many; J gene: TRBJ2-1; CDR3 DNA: TGTGCCAGCAGCTTAAGCATGACCTATGAGCAGTTCTTC; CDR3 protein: CASSLSMTYEQFF
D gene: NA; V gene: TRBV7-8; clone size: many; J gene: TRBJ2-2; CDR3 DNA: TGTGCCAGCAGTTACCTCACCGGGGAGCTGTTTTTT; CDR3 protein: CASSYLTGELFF
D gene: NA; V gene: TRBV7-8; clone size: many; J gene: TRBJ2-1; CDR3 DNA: TGTGCCAGCACCAGAGACAATGAGCAGTTCTTC; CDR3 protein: CASTRDNEQFF
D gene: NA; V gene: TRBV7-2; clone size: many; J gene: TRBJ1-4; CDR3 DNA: TGTGCCAGCAGCTTACCCGTTGGGATAGGAACTAATGAAAAACTGTTTTTT; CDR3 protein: CASSLPVGIGTNEKLFF
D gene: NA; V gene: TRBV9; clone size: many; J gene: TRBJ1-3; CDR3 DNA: TGTGCCAGCAGCTTTAGCGGTTCTGGAAACACCATATATTTT; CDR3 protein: CASSFSGSGNTIYF